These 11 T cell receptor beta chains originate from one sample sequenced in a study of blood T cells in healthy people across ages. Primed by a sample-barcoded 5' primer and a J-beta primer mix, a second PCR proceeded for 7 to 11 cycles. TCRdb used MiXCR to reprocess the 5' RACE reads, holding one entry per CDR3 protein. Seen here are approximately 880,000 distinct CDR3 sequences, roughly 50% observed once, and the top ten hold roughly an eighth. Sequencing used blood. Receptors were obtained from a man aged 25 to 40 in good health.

CDR3 coding DNA: TGTGCCATCAGTCTAGCGGGAGGGCCCCAAGAGACCCAGTACTTC. This translates into CAISLAGGPQETQYF. This chain links TRBV10-3 with TRBJ2-5, with 12 bases aligning to TRBD2. V dropped 5 bases and J dropped 1; count of bases not matched to a gene: 2. The CDR3 spans 15 residues. Germline CDR1 is ENHRY and CDR2 is SYGVKD.

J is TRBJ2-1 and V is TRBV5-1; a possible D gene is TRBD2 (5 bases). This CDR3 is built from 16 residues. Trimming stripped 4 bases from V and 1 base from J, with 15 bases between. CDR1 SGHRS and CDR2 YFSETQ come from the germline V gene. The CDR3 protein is CASSTTYGVSYNEQFF. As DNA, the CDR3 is TGCGCCAGCAGCACCACCTACGGGGTGTCCTACAATGAGCAGTTCTTC.

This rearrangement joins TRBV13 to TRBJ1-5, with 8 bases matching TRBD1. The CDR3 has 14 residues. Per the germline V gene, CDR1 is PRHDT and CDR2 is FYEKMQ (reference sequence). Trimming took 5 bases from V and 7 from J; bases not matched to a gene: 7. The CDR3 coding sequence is TGTGCCAGCAGCCAGGACAGGGAGGGGCAGCCCCAGCATTTT. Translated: CASSQDREGQPQHF.

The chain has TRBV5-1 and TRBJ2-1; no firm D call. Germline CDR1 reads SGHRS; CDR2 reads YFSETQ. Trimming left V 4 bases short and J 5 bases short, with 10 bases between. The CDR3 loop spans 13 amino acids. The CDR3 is CASSVAWNNEQFF. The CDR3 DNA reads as TGCGCCAGCAGCGTGGCCTGGAACAATGAGCAGTTCTTC.

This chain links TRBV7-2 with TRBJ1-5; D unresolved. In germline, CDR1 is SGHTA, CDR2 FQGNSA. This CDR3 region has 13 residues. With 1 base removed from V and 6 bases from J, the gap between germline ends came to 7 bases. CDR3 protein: CASSLDTPQPQHF. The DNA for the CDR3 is TGTGCCAGCAGCTTAGACACCCCTCAGCCCCAGCATTTT.

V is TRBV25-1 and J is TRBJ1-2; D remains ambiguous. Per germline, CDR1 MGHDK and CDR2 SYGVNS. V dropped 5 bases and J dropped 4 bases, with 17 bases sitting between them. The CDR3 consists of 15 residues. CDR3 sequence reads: CASSPPGEAPYGYTF. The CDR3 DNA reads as TGTGCCAGCAGTCCCCCCGGGGAGGCACCCTATGGCTACACCTTC.

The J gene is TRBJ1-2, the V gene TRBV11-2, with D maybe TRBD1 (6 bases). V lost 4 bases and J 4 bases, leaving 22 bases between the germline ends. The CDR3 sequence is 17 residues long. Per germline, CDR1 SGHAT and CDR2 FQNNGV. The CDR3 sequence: CASSSPRQDLLGYGYTF. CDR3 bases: TGTGCCAGCAGCTCACCACGACAGGATCTATTAGGCTATGGCTACACCTTC.

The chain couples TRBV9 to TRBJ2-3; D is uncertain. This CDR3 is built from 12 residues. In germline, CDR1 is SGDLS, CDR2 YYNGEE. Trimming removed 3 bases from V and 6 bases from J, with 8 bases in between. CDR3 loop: CASSAYLDTQYF. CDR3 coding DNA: TGTGCCAGCAGCGCCTACTTGGATACGCAGTATTTT.

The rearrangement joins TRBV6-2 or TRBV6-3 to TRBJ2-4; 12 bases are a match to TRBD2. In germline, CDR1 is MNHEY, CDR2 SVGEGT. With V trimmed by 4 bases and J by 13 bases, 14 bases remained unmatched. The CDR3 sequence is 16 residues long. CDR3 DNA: TGTGCCAGCAGTTCCCGGACTAGCGGGGCTTTCTACGTGCAGTACTTC. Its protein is CASSSRTSGAFYVQYF.

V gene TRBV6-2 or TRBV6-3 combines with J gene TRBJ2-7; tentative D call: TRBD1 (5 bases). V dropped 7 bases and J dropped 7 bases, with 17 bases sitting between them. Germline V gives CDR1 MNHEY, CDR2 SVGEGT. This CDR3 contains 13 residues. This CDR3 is CASTRELFNEQYF. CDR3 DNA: TGTGCCAGCACCAGGGAATTATTCAATGAGCAGTACTTC.

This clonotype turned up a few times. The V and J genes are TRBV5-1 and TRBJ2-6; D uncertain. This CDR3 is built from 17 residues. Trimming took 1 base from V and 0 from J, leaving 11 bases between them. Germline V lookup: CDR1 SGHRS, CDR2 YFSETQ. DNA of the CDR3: TGCGCCAGCAGCTTGCGAGACTCCCTCTCTGGGGCCAACGTCCTGACTTTC. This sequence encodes CASSLRDSLSGANVLTF.